This T cell receptor (beta chain) stems from a study of cytomegalovirus exposure and HLA in healthy donors. The PCR made use of 60 Vbeta and 13 Jbeta primers. Assay used: immunoSEQ multiplex PCR; TCRdb lists only in-frame clones, some missing. The sample carries more than 100,000 clones, roughly 79% recorded once. V dropped 5 bases and J dropped 2; count of bases not matched to a gene: 4. The germline gives CDR1 MNHNS, CDR2 SASEGT. The CDR3 is 14 residues long. The chain recombines TRBV6-1 with TRBJ2-7, with 9 bases aligning to TRBD1. The TCR sequence derives from a male donor in good health and CMV-seronegative. Sequencing input: PBMCs. CDR3 coding DNA: TGTGCCAGCAGTTTTGGGGACAGGGCCTACGAGCAGTACTTC. It specifies CASSFGDRAYEQYF.